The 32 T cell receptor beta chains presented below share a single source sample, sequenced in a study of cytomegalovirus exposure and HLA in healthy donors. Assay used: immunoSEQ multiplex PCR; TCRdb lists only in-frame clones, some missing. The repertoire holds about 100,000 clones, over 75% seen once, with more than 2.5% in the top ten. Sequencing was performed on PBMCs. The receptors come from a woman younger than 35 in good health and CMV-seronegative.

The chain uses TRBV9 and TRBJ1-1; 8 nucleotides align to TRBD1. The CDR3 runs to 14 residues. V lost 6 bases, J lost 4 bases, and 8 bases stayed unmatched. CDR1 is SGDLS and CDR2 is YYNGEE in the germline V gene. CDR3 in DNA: TGTGCCAGCAATCCCGGGACAGGACGCACTGAAGCTTTCTTT. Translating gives CASNPGTGRTEAFF.

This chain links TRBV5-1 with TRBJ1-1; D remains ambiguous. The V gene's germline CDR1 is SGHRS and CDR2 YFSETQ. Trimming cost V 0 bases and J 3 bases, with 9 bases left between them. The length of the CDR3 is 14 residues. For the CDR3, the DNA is TGCGCCAGCAGCTTGGTCCCGGGATACACTGAAGCTTTCTTT. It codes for CASSLVPGYTEAFF.

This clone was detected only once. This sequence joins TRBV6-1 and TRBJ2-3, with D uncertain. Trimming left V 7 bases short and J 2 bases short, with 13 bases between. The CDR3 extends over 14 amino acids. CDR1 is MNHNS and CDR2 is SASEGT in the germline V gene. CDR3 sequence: CASNPSSSTDTQYF. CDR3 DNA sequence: TGTGCCAGCAATCCGTCCTCCTCCACAGATACGCAGTATTTT.

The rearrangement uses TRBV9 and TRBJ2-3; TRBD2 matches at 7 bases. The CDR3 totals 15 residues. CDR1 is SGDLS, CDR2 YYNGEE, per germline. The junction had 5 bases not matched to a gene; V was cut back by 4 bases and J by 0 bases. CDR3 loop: CASSLGLTSTDTQYF. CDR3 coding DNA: TGTGCCAGCAGCCTGGGACTAACTAGCACAGATACGCAGTATTTT.

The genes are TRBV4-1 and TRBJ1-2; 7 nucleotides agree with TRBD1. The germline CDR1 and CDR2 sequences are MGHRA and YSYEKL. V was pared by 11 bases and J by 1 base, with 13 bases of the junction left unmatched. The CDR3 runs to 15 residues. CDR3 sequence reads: CASKPSSGGNYGYTF. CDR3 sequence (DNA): TGCGCCTCAAAGCCGTCGTCAGGGGGTAACTATGGCTACACCTTC.

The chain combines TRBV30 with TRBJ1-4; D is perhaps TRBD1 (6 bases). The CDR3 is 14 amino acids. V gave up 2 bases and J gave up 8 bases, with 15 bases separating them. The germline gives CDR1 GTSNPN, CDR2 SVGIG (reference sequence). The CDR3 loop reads CAWSIQGLGEKLFF. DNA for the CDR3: TGTGCCTGGAGTATCCAGGGGTTAGGCGAAAAACTGTTTTTT.

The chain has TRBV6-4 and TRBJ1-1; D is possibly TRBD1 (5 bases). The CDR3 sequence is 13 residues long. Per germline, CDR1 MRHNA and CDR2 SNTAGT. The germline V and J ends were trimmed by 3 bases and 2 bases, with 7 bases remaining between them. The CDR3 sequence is CASSERGNTEAFF. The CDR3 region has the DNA TGTGCCAGCAGTGAAAGGGGAAACACTGAAGCTTTCTTT.

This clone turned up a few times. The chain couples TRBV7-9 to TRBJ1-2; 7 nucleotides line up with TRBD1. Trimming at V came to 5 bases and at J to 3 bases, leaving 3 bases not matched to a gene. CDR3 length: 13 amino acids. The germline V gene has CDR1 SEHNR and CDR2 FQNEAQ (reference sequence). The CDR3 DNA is TGTGCCAGCAGCCCTGGGACAGACTATGGCTACACCTTC. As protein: CASSPGTDYGYTF.

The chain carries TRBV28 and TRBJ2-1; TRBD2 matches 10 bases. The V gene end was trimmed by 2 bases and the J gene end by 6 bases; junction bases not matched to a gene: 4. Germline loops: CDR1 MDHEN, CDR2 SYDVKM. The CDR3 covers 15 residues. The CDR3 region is CASSLSGGAVNEQFF. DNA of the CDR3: TGTGCCAGCAGTTTAAGCGGGGGGGCCGTCAATGAGCAGTTCTTC.

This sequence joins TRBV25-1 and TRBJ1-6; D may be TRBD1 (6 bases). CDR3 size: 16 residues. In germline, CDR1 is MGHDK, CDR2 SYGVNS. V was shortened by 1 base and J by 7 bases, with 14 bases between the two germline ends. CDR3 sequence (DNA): TGTGCCAGCAGTGAATTCTCCGGGGGGCGAAATTCACCCCTCCACTTT. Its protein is CASSEFSGGRNSPLHF.

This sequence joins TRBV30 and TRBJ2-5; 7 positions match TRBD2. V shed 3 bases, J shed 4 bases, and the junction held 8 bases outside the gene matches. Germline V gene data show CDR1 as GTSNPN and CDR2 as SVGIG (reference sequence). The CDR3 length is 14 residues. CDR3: CAWSTRGGLETQYF. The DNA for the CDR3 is TGTGCCTGGAGCACGAGGGGAGGGTTAGAGACCCAGTACTTC.

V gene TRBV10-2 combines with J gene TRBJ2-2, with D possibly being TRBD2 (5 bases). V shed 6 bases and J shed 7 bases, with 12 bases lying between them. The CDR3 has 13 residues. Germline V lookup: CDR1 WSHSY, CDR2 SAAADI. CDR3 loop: CASRDFGGGELFF. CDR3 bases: TGCGCCAGCAGGGATTTTGGAGGCGGGGAGCTGTTTTTT.

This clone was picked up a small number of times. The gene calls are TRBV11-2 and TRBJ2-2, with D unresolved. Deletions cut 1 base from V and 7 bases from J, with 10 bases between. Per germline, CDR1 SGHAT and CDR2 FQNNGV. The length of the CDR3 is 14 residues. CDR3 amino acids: CASSLVRDVGELFF. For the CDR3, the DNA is TGTGCCAGCAGCTTAGTGCGTGATGTCGGGGAGCTGTTTTTT. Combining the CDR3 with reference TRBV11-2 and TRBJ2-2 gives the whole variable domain EAGVAQSPRYKIIEKRQSVAFWCNPISGHATLYWYQQILGQGPKLLIQFQNNGVVDDSQLPKDRFSAERLKGVDSTLKIQPAKLEDSAVYLCASSLVRDVGELFFGEGSRLTVL.

CDR3 DNA sequence: TGTGCCAGCAGTTTGGGACAGGGGTTCCGGACTGAAGCTTTCTTT. Translated: CASSLGQGFRTEAFF. The chain joins TRBV27 to TRBJ1-1; 10 bases are a match to TRBD1. Per the germline V gene, CDR1 is MNHEY and CDR2 is SMNVEV (reference sequence). The V gene end was trimmed by 3 bases and the J gene end by 5 bases; junction bases not matched to a gene: 6. The CDR3 is 15 amino acids.

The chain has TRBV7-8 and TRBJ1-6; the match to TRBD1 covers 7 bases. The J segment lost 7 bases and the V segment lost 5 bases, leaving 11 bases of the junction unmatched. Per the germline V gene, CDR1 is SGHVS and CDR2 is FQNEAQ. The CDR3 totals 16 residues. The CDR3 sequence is CASSALSGGSNSPLHF. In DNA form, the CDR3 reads TGTGCCAGCAGCGCTCTCTCAGGGGGATCAAATTCACCCCTCCACTTT.

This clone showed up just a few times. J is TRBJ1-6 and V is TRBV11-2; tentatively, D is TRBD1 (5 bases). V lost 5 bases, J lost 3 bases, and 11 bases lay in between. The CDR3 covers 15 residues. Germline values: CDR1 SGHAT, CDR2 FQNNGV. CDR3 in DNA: TGTGCCAGCAGCCGTGGGGGGGACTATAATTCACCCCTCCACTTT. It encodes CASSRGGDYNSPLHF.

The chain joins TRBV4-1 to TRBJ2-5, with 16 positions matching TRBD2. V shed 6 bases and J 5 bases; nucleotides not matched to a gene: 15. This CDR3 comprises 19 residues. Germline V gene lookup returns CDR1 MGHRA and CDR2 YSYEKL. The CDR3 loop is CASSQSWGTSGGVTETQYF. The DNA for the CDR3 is TGCGCCAGCAGTCAATCCTGGGGGACTAGCGGGGGGGTAACTGAGACCCAGTACTTC.

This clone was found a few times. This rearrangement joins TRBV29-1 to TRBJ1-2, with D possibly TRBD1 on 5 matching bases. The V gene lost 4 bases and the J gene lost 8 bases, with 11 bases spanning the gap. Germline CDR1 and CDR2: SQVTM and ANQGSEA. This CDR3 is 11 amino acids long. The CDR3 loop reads CSVVQAWGYTF. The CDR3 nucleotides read TGCAGCGTTGTACAGGCTTGGGGCTACACCTTC.

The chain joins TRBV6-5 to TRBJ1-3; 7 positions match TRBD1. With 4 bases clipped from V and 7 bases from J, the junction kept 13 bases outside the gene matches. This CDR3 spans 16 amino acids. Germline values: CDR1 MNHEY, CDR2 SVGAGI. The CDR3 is CASSSTIGGIGNTIYF. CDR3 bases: TGTGCCAGCAGTTCAACTATAGGGGGCATAGGGAACACCATATATTTT.

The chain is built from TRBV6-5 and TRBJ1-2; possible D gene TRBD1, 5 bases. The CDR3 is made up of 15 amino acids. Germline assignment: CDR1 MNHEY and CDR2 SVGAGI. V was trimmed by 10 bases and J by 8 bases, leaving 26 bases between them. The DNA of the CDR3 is TGTGCCACTATGGCCTTTAGGGGTACCTTTATGGGCTACACCTTC. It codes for CATMAFRGTFMGYTF.

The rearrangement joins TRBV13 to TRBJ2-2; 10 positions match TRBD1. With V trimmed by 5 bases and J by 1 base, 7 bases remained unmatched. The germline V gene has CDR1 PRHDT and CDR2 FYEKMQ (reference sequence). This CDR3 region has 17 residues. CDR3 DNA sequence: TGTGCCAGCAGCCCCCGGACAGGGGGAAAGAACACCGGGGAGCTGTTTTTT. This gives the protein CASSPRTGGKNTGELFF.

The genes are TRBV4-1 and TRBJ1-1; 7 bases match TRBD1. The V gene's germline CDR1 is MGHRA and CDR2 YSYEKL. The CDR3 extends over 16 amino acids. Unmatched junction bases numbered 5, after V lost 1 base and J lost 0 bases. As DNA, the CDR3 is TGCGCCAGCAGCCAAGTGACAGGGCCTATGAACACTGAAGCTTTCTTT. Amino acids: CASSQVTGPMNTEAFF.

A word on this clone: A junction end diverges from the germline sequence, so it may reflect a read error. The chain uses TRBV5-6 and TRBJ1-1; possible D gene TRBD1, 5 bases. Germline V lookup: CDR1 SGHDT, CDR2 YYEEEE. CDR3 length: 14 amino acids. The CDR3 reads CASSPGLRNSEAFF. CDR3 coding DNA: TGTGCCAGCAGCCCGGGACTGCGGAACAGTGAAGCTTTCTTT.

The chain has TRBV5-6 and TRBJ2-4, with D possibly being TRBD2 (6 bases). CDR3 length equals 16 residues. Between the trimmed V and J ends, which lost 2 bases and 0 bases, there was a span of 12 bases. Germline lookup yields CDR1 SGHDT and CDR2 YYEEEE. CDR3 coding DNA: TGTGCCAGCAGCTTAGGGACTGATCTAGCCAAAAACATTCAGTACTTC. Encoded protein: CASSLGTDLAKNIQYF. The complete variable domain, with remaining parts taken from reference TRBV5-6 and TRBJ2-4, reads DAGVTQSPTHLIKTRGQQVTLRCSPKSGHDTVSWYQQALGQGPQFIFQYYEEEERQRGNFPDRFSGHQFPNYSSELNVNALLLGDSALYLCASSLGTDLAKNIQYFGAGTRLSVL.

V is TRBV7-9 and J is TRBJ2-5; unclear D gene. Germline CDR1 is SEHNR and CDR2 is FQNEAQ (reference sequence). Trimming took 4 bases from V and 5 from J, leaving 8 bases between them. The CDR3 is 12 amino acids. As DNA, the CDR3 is TGTGCCAGCAGCTCTAATATCGAGACCCAGTACTTC. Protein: CASSSNIETQYF.

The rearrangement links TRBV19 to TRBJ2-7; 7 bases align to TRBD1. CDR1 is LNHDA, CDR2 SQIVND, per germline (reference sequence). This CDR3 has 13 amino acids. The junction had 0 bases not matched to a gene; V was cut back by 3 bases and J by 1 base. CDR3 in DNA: TGTGCCAGTAGTATGGGACAGTCCTACGAGCAGTACTTC. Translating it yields CASSMGQSYEQYF.

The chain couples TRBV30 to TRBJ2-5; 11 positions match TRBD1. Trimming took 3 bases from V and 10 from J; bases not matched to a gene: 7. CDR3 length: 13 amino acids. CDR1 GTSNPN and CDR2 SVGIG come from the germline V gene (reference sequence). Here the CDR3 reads CAWSQGTGGVQYF. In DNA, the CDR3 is TGTGCCTGGAGCCAAGGGACAGGGGGTGTCCAGTACTTC.

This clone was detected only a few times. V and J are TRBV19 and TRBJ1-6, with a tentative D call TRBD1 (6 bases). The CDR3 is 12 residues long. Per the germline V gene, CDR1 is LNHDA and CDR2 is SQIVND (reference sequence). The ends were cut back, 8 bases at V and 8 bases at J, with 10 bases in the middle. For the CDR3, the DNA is TGTGCCAGTCGGAACAGGGATTCACCCCTCCACTTT. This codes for CASRNRDSPLHF. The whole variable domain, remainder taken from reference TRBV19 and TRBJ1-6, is DGGITQSPKYLFRKEGQNVTLSCEQNLNHDAMYWYRQDPGQGLRLIYYSQIVNDFQKGDIAEGYSVSREKKESFPLTVTSAQKNPTAFYLCASRNRDSPLHFGNGTRLTVT.

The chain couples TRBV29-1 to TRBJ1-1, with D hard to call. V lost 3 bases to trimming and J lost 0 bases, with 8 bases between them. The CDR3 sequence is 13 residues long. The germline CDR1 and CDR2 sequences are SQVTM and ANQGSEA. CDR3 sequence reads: CSVEGNMNTEAFF. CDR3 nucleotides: TGCAGCGTTGAGGGCAATATGAACACTGAAGCTTTCTTT.

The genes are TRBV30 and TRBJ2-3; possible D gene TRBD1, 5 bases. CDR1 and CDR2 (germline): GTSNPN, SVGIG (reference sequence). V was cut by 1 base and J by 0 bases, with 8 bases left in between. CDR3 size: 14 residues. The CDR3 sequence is CAWSGQLSTDTQYF. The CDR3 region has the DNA TGTGCCTGGAGTGGACAGTTAAGCACAGATACGCAGTATTTT.

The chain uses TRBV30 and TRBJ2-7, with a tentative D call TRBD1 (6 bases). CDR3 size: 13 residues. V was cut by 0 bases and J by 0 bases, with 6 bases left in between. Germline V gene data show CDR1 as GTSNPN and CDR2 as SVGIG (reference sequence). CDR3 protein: CAWSVGGSYEQYF. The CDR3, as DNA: TGTGCCTGGAGTGTAGGGGGCTCCTACGAGCAGTACTTC.

The CDR3 DNA follows: TGCGCCAGCAGCCCAAGAACAGGGAACGAGCAGTACTTC. Translating gives CASSPRTGNEQYF. This rearrangement joins TRBV5-1 to TRBJ2-7; D perhaps matches TRBD1 (6 bases). This CDR3 is 13 amino acids long. V was trimmed by 4 bases and J by 5 bases, leaving 13 bases between them. CDR1 and CDR2 (germline): SGHRS, YFSETQ.